These T cell receptor beta chains were read from a single sample in a study of T cells in Graves' hyperthyroidism and ophthalmopathy. TCRdb passed the multiplex PCR reads through MiXCR, listing each CDR3 protein once. The data hold fewer than 500,000 distinct CDR3 sequences, with roughly 14% observed a single time. The sequencing sample was made of blood. These receptor sequences come from a man aged 18-30 years with Graves' ophthalmopathy. The CDR3 runs from the conserved cysteine through the conserved F or W. D genes are given only for firm matches. Clone size is not always given. Where it is, it says once, few, many or a class for expanded clones.

V	J	size	D	DNA	CDR3
TRBV30	TRBJ2-5	many	NA	TGTGCCTGGACTCCTTCTTCCGGGACCGGAGAGACCCAGTACTTC	CAWTPSSGTGETQYF
TRBV7-9	TRBJ2-3	NA	NA	TGTGCCAGCAGCTTAGTAGGGGGGACTATCACAGATACGCAGTATTTT	CASSLVGGTITDTQYF
TRBV12-3/TRBV12-4	TRBJ1-1	many	NA	TGTGCCAGCAGTCCGAGGCCCGGCACTGAAGCTTTCTTT	CASSPRPGTEAFF
TRBV30	TRBJ2-7	few	NA	TGTGCCTGGGGAAAGGACCGTTCCTACGAGCAGTACTTC	CAWGKDRSYEQYF
TRBV14	TRBJ1-1	NA	NA	TGTGCCAGCAGCCCAGTTATGAACACTGAAGCTTTCTTT	CASSPVMNTEAFF
TRBV10-3	TRBJ2-7	many	TRBD1	TGTGCCATCAGTGACGGGACGGACAGGCAGAGCTCCTACGAGCAGTGCTTC	CAISDGTDRQSSYEQCF
TRBV7-8	TRBJ1-4	many	NA	TGTGCCAGCAGGCATCAAAATGAAAAACTGTTTTTT	CASRHQNEKLFF
TRBV7-8	TRBJ2-7	many	TRBD1	TGTGCCAGCAGCCCCGACAGGGGCTACGAGCAGTACTTC	CASSPDRGYEQYF
TRBV7-8	TRBJ2-5	many	TRBD1	TGTGCCAGCAGCCGACAGGGGGGAAAGGGAGAGACCCAGTACTTC	CASSRQGGKGETQYF
TRBV12-3/TRBV12-4	TRBJ2-1	many	TRBD2	TGTGCCAGCAGTTTGCAGGCGGGAGGGCCGTTTGAGCAGTTCTTC	CASSLQAGGPFEQFF
TRBV11-2	TRBJ2-5	NA	TRBD2	TGTGCCAGCAGCTTAGATCCGTCTAGCGGGGGGTACCAAGAGACCCAGTACTTC	CASSLDPSSGGYQETQYF
TRBV6-1	TRBJ1-2	many	TRBD1	TGTGCCAGCAGGGGAGCCGGGACAGGGACCTATGGCTACACCTTC	CASRGAGTGTYGYTF
TRBV3-1	TRBJ2-7	few	NA	TGTGCCAGCAGCCCGTTTCCCGGACAGCCCTACGAGCAGTACTTC	CASSPFPGQPYEQYF
TRBV7-9	TRBJ2-7	few	NA	TGTGCCAGCAGCCCTTCGTCTGGGCTTAAATCCTACGAGCAGTACTTC	CASSPSSGLKSYEQYF
TRBV5-6	TRBJ2-7	NA	NA	TGTGCCAGCAGCGGAGATGGGACCGACCTCTTCCCCGAGCAGTACTTC	CASSGDGTDLFPEQYF
TRBV15	TRBJ1-5	few	TRBD1	TGTGCCACCAGCAGAGGGACGGGACAGGGCAATCAGCCCCAGCATTTT	CATSRGTGQGNQPQHF
TRBV18	TRBJ1-1	many	TRBD1	TGTGCCAGCTCACCCTCCGGGACAGGGGGCACTGAAGCTTTCTTT	CASSPSGTGGTEAFF
TRBV11-3	TRBJ1-2	many	TRBD1	TGTGCCAGACCGGGACAGGATAACTATGGCTACACCTTC	CARPGQDNYGYTF
TRBV29-1	TRBJ1-1	many	NA	TGCAGCGTTGAAAACACGAACACTGAAGCTTTCTTT	CSVENTNTEAFF
TRBV18	TRBJ2-7	NA	NA	TGTGCCAGCTCTCTGGGGGCCACCTCATCCGAGCAGTACTTC	CASSLGATSSEQYF
TRBV6-1	TRBJ2-7	many	TRBD2	TGTGCCAGCAGTCCGCGGGAGTTCTACGAGCAGTACTTC	CASSPREFYEQYF
TRBV5-1	TRBJ2-1	few	TRBD2	TGCGCCAGCAGCTCTTATGGGGGGGAGTCCTACAATGAGCAGTTCTTC	CASSSYGGESYNEQFF
TRBV3-1	TRBJ2-1	NA	TRBD1	TGTGCCAGCAGCCCGGCAGGGGGCTCCTACAATGAGCAGTTCTTC	CASSPAGGSYNEQFF
TRBV2	TRBJ1-1	few	NA	TGTGCCAGCAGTGAAGGGACCGGCAGCGTGAACACTGAAGCTTTCTTT	CASSEGTGSVNTEAFF
TRBV19	TRBJ1-1	many	NA	TGTGCCAGTAGACTGCGGGCAGGGCTCGGTACTGAAGCTTTCTTT	CASRLRAGLGTEAFF
TRBV7-9	TRBJ1-5	many	NA	TGTGCCAGCAGCCCTAGTTTCGGTAGAGAAAGCAATCAGCCCCAGCATTTT	CASSPSFGRESNQPQHF
TRBV11-2	TRBJ2-4	many	NA	TGTGCCAGCAGCTTAACCTCCCCTCATCAGTACTTC	CASSLTSPHQYF
TRBV20-1	TRBJ2-3	few	NA	TGCAGTGCTAGCCCACTACAGGGATATACGCAGTATTTT	CSASPLQGYTQYF
TRBV7-9	TRBJ2-1	many	NA	TGTGCCAGCAGCTTCGCAGGGGCTGGCAATGAGCAGTTCTTC	CASSFAGAGNEQFF
TRBV2	TRBJ2-3	once	NA	TGTGCCACCAGTGTAAGGGCAGCTGCGGCAGATACGCAGTATTTT	CATSVRAAAADTQYF
TRBV12-3/TRBV12-4	TRBJ2-2	many	TRBD2	TGTGCCAGCAGTACCCCCGAACTAGCGGGTAACGCGAACACCGGGGAGCTGTTTTTT	CASSTPELAGNANTGELFF
TRBV27	TRBJ2-3	many	NA	TGTGCCAGCAGGCCAACCAGCTTTGGGGCGCAGTATTTT	CASRPTSFGAQYF